This TCR beta chain was captured in a study of blood T cell repertoires in COVID-19 (dated by TCRdb to the early 2020s). Regarding the complete study: The collaborator samples originated in the United States, Italy and Spain and spanned the acute and convalescent phases of COVID-19. A de-identified subject ID, COVID-19 status, age in years and sex were almost always included in the sample metadata. Samples came from the ongoing ImmuneRACE study (first 160 participants) plus 1,254 subjects from 6 global collaborators. The material from the prospective study consisted of cDNA or gDNA derived from T cells, B-cell-depleted T cells, or PBMCs. Subjects who had been exposed to COVID-19, were actively infected with it, or had recovered from it provided the deeply sampled blood TCRbeta repertoires that made up the dataset. HLA class I and class II types, where available, came from metadata supplied by the sample provider rather than from assay-based typing. The repertoires were made available in a free public database intended to serve as a resource for research on the immune response to SARS-CoV-2. General study outcomes and caveats: The quantity of clinical and demographic metadata differed by source and by participant and was supplied without curation.

TCRbeta CDR3 regions were amplified from genomic DNA using the immunoSEQ Assay, a bias-controlled multiplex PCR. From the authors' description of their analysis: Within the assay, amplification of reference gene primers was used to estimate how many nucleated cells each sample contained. To quantify the absolute abundance of each unique TCRbeta CDR3 rearrangement, sequence reads were collapsed and filtered. For each sample, productive Simpson clonality was calculated as the square root of Simpson's diversity index across productive rearrangements. This is the immuneACCESS table as TCRdb keeps it, with only in-frame sequences that have V and J called. A part of the clones is gone; compared with another copy, unresolved V genes explain less than half, and the rest is unexplained. That table is the source of V, J and clone size, and D and trimming were worked out from the DNA. The table for this sample lists about 230,000 clones; 83% of them were counted only once. 0.95% to 1.5% of the sample rests with the top ten.

V trim: 4 bases; J trim: 5 bases; unmatched bases: 5. Via the germline V gene, CDR1 is LGHNA and CDR2 YSLEER. Inclusive of the bounding cysteine and phenylalanine, the CDR3 is 14 residues long. CDR3 DNA is the only sequence kept; it has 42 bases, read in frame from the first base. One collaborating source in Seattle enrolled patients while the patients were actively infected and followed the patients over time throughout the course of disease. The collaborating institutions used their own protocols to collect whole blood in K2EDTA tubes. For TCRbeta analysis, collaborator samples were shipped as frozen whole blood, as isolated PBMCs, or as DNA extracted from either sample type. Regarding this clone: Its recognized antigen is unknown. No base qualities exist here, and no much larger clone lies one base off it.

This receptor was taken from a woman in her 30s with COVID-19, enrolled during active disease. The receptor chain draws on TRBV4-3 and TRBJ2-7; 10 bases in the middle match TRBD2. Sequencing was performed on peripheral blood. The CDR3 has the sequence CASSLLAGVDEQYF. Read as DNA, the sequence is TGCGCCAGCAGCCTTCTAGCGGGAGTTGACGAGCAGTACTTC.